This T cell receptor (beta chain) is drawn from a study of a mutant IDH1 vaccine in newly diagnosed glioma. Study context: Vaccine dosing followed radiotherapy by 4-6 weeks, or accompanied temozolomide cycles.

This CDR3 has 13 amino acids. With 0 bases removed from V and 5 bases from J, the gap between germline ends came to 5 bases. From germline, CDR1 is LGHNA and CDR2 YNFKEQ. The time point denotes: week 11, during vaccination. One vaccine dose held 300 ug of mutant IDH1 20-mer peptide and came with topical imiquimod. The table came from immunoSEQ multiplex PCR; TCRdb's copy has only in-frame clones and leaves some out. The sample includes some 30,000 clones, around 89% of them seen just once. A word on this clone: Its specificity is not known.

The material sequenced was PBMCs, taken from a glioma patient whose treatment included an IDH1 peptide vaccine. The receptor was derived from a man in his late teens or twenties with glioma. The gene calls are TRBV4-2 and TRBJ1-5, with TRBD1 as a possible D gene (5 bases). In nucleotides, the CDR3 is TGTGCCAGCAGCCAAGAGGGGGATCAGCCCCAGCATTTT. As protein: CASSQEGDQPQHF.